Following are 16 T cell receptor beta chains from one sample sequenced in a study of OX40 agonist ivuxolimab in advanced cancers. Produced via immunoSEQ multiplex PCR; TCRdb's table is partial and in-frame only. The sample has 50,000 to 75,000 clones, 92% seen once. Here the sequenced sample was CD4+ or CD8+ T cells sorted from blood, taken in a trial of the OX40 agonist ivuxolimab. The receptors derive from an adult with an advanced solid tumor such as melanoma, head and neck, liver or kidney cancer.

The V and J genes are TRBV28 and TRBJ1-5; D is possibly TRBD1 (5 bases). This CDR3 comprises 12 residues. Germline CDR1 MDHEN, CDR2 SYDVKM. Trimming took 6 bases from V and 11 from J, leaving 14 bases between them. CDR3 sequence: CASRGAGGTQHF. The DNA for the CDR3 is TGTGCCAGCAGAGGAGCCGGGGGGACCCAGCATTTT. Variable domain in full (rest from reference TRBV28 and TRBJ1-5): DVKVTQSSRYLVKRTGEKVFLECVQDMDHENMFWYRQDPGLGLRLIYFSYDVKMKEKGDIPEGYSVSREKKERFSLILESASTNQTSMYLCASRGAGGTQHFGDGTRLSIL.

This rearrangement joins TRBV19 to TRBJ2-3, with 10 positions matching TRBD2. V dropped 8 bases and J dropped 3; count of bases not matched to a gene: 8. The length of the CDR3 is 15 residues. Looked up from germline, CDR1 is LNHDA and CDR2 is SQIVND (reference sequence). The DNA of the CDR3 is TGTGCCAGTCAGAAAGGACTAGCGGAAACAGATACGCAGTATTTT. This encodes CASQKGLAETDTQYF.

The V gene is TRBV7-2, the J gene TRBJ2-1, with D possibly TRBD2 on 6 matching bases. CDR3 length equals 16 residues. With 5 bases removed from V and 0 bases from J, the gap between germline ends came to 14 bases. Germline V gene lookup returns CDR1 SGHTA and CDR2 FQGNSA. CDR3 nucleotides: TGTGCCAGCAGCCGCGGGGCTCTTAGCTCCTACAATGAGCAGTTCTTC. It yields the protein CASSRGALSSYNEQFF. Drawing the rest from reference TRBV7-2 and TRBJ2-1, the complete variable domain is GAGVSQSPSNKVTEKGKDVELRCDPISGHTALYWYRQSLGQGLEFLIYFQGNSAPDKSGLPSDRFSAERTGGSVSTLTIQRTQQEDSAVYLCASSRGALSSYNEQFFGPGTRLTVL.

This chain connects TRBV7-9 to TRBJ1-2, with TRBD1 matching 10 bases. The germline CDR1 and CDR2 sequences are SEHNR and FQNEAQ (reference sequence). This CDR3 contains 15 residues. V gave up 4 bases and J gave up 5 bases; unmatched junction bases: 7. The CDR3 loop is CASSSSGTGVYGYTF. CDR3 bases: TGTGCCAGCAGCTCGTCCGGGACAGGGGTTTATGGCTACACCTTC.

The rearrangement joins TRBV18 to TRBJ2-7; TRBD2 is a possible D gene (6 bases). Trimming took 3 bases from V and 2 from J, leaving 20 bases between them. The CDR3 totals 17 residues. Germline loops: CDR1 KGHSH, CDR2 LQKENI. The CDR3 DNA reads TGTGCCAGCTCACCCCTTGGGATGGTAGCGGACCCCTACGAGCAGTACTTC. As protein: CASSPLGMVADPYEQYF.

V gene TRBV13 combines with J gene TRBJ1-2; possible D gene TRBD1, 6 bases. This CDR3 is 13 amino acids long. V shed 6 bases and J shed 4 bases, with 12 bases lying between them. Germline V CDR1 and CDR2: PRHDT, FYEKMQ (reference sequence). For the CDR3, the DNA is TGTGCCAGCAGGAGGGGGGAGGGCTATGGCTACACCTTC. Translating it yields CASRRGEGYGYTF.

The chain employs TRBV7-5 and TRBJ2-1; the D call TRBD2 from the table was never checked on the DNA. TRBV7-5 is deemed a pseudogene. This CDR3 contains 16 residues. CDR3 in amino acids: CARSLGCGGIYNEQFF. CDR3 sequence (DNA): TGTGCCAGAAGCTTAGGTTGTGGGGGGATCTACAATGAGCAGTTCTTC.

V is TRBV6-1 and J is TRBJ1-1; possible D gene TRBD1, 5 bases. The CDR3 is 14 residues long. CDR1 and CDR2 (germline): MNHNS, SASEGT. The V end was cut by 7 bases, the J end by 4 bases, with 16 bases between. CDR3 residues: CASTITTGGTEAFF. DNA of the CDR3: TGTGCCAGCACAATTACGACGGGGGGCACTGAAGCTTTCTTT.

V gene TRBV6-1 combines with J gene TRBJ2-1; D is ambiguous. The CDR3 totals 15 residues. Trimming pared 0 bases from V and 10 bases from J, leaving 16 bases between. Germline V gives CDR1 MNHNS, CDR2 SASEGT. CDR3: CASSEALGQGVEQFF. The CDR3 region has the DNA TGTGCCAGCAGTGAAGCGCTCGGCCAAGGCGTCGAGCAGTTCTTC.

V is TRBV5-6 and J is TRBJ1-2; D is possibly TRBD1 (5 bases). V shed 1 base and J shed 0 bases, with 10 bases lying between them. This CDR3 is 15 amino acids long. CDR1 SGHDT and CDR2 YYEEEE come from the germline V gene. The CDR3 nucleotides read TGTGCCAGCAGCTTGTCGGGACGGGCTAACTATGGCTACACCTTC. Its translation: CASSLSGRANYGYTF.

The chain combines TRBV7-3 with TRBJ1-4, with TRBD1 identical over 11 bases. In germline, CDR1 is SGHTA, CDR2 FQGTGA. The CDR3 covers 15 residues. The trim removed 5 bases at V and 7 bases at J, leaving 6 bases unmatched. CDR3 in amino acids: CASSARTGGGEKLFF. CDR3 coding DNA: TGTGCCAGCAGCGCTCGGACAGGGGGCGGTGAAAAACTGTTTTTT.

This sequence joins TRBV6-5 and TRBJ1-1; no clear D gene. The CDR3 is 15 amino acids. Germline V lookup: CDR1 MNHEY, CDR2 SVGAGI. V gave up 6 bases and J gave up 4 bases, with 18 bases separating them. CDR3 bases: TGTGCCAGCAGCAGTCATACAGAGGTTCTCACTGAAGCTTTCTTT. This translates into CASSSHTEVLTEAFF.

The V gene is TRBV11-2, the J gene TRBJ2-2, with TRBD2 matching over 7 bases. J lost 7 bases, V lost 0 bases, and 8 bases had no gene match. CDR3 length: 16 amino acids. Germline V gene sequence: CDR1 SGHAT, CDR2 FQNNGV. The CDR3 coding sequence is TGTGCCAGCAGCTTAGAAGCAACGGCTAGCGGCGGGGAGCTGTTTTTT. This encodes CASSLEATASGGELFF.

This chain links TRBV30 with TRBJ2-2; TRBD2 matches 9 bases. The V and J ends lost 3 bases and 5 bases, in that order; junction bases with no gene match: 4. CDR3 length equals 14 residues. Germline lookup yields CDR1 GTSNPN and CDR2 SVGIG (reference sequence). The CDR3 spells CAWRSGGLTGELFF. The CDR3, as DNA: TGTGCCTGGAGAAGCGGGGGGCTTACCGGGGAGCTGTTTTTT.

The chain employs TRBV18 and TRBJ2-7, with unresolved D. V dropped 1 base and J dropped 3 bases, with 7 bases sitting between them. Germline V gene data show CDR1 as KGHSH and CDR2 as LQKENI. The CDR3 sequence is 13 residues long. DNA of the CDR3: TGTGCCAGCTCACCACGATTGGACTACGAGCAGTACTTC. Translating it yields CASSPRLDYEQYF.

J is TRBJ2-2 and V is TRBV5-6; D is unresolved. V was clipped by 0 bases and J by 3 bases, with 6 bases between them. This CDR3 comprises 14 residues. The germline CDR1 and CDR2 sequences are SGHDT and YYEEEE. The CDR3 nucleotides are TGTGCCAGCAGCTTGGGATTTGACACCGGGGAGCTGTTTTTT. This codes for CASSLGFDTGELFF.